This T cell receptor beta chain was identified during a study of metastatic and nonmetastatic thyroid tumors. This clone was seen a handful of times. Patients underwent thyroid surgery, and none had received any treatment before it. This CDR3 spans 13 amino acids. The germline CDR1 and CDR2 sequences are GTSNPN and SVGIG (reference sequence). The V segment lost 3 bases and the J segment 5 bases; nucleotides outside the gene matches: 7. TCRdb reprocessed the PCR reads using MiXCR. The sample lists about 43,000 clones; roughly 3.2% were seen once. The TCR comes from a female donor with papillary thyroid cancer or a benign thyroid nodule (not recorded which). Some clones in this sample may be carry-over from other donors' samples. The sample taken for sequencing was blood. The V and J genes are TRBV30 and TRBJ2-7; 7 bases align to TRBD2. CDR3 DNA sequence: TGTGCCTGGAGCGGGGGGAGGGTAGACGAGCAGTACTTC. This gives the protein CAWSGGRVDEQYF.